This TCR beta chain was recovered during a study of human T cells and chemical hapten exposure. This clonotype was seen more than once but under ten times. As yet, its antigen is unknown. Its ends do not fully match the called genes, so a read error is possible. CDR1 SGHTA and CDR2 FQGNSA come from the germline V gene. There are 14 residues in the CDR3. Study-level results: Compared to controls, expanded TCRs made significantly more large clusters of similar CDR3s. A positive correlation with patch test score was found for PT1 expanded TCR counts.

TCRdb itself ran the RACE reads through MiXCR, one entry per CDR3 protein. The table has under 400,000 distinct CDR3 sequences, 4.5% to 6% seen once. The time point: pre-sensitization, week 0. This sample's treatment: therapeutic diphenylcyclopropenone sensitization with weekly scalp DPC. Specimen: whole blood, collected in connection with sensitization to the hapten diphenylcyclopropenone (DPC). The sequence derives from a woman aged 45-65 years with alopecia areata. Some clones in this sample may be carry-over from other donors' samples. This chain links TRBV7-2 with TRBJ2-3; TRBD2 aligns across 9 bases. The CDR3 DNA reads TGTGCCAGCACCTTAGCGGGAGTGTTAGATACGCAGTATTTT. Amino acid sequence: CASTLAGVLDTQYF.